This entry features one T cell receptor beta chain sequence. This clone is termed medium-sized (0.01 to 0.1%). Its antigen is unknown. Per-base qualities were not stored, and no clone one base away is much larger. The EasySep Human CD8+ T Cell Enrichment Kit was used on day 10 to isolate CD8+ T cells from every culture. This specimen comes from a study of CD8 T cell repertoires and HIV-1 epitope variants (dated by TCRdb to 2018 to 2021). In terms of the full investigation: T cells were stimulated in separate culture wells with each of twenty-five peptides representing autologous and known Gag and Nef epitope variants. Cultures were maintained for around 10 days in IMDM with gentamicin, and half-media changes adding IL-2, IL-7 and IL-15 were performed on days 3 and 7. The epitopes tested were three Gag epitope families plus Nef HW9 and YT9. T cells were enriched using the EasySep Human T Cell Enrichment Kit and were co-cultured with equal numbers of autologous T cell-negative cells serving as antigen-presenting cells. An aliquot of 1M T cells was saved as an uncultured baseline condition, separate from the approximately 75 T cell cultures. The control conditions were a CMV, EBV and flu peptide pool, the Ebola AY9 epitope as a negative control, and a well with no peptide. A total of 80 or so T cell cultures were run, with each culture condition performed in triplicate except for one peptide, which was performed in duplicate.

The paper as a whole reports these results and caveats: The Nef KF9 family was recognized by five clonotypes and the HW9 family by one, and no responses to the TAALDMSHF plasma variant were observed. Only TCR beta chains were identified by the assay, and proliferation to antigen, not T cell function or cytokine profile, was indicated. Nine antigen-specific TCR beta clonotypes were identified, and six of them appeared cross-reactive for autologous or known escape epitope variants.

The immunoSEQ platform was used to sequence TCR beta CDR3 regions at survey depth. The QIAamp DNA micro kit was used to extract genomic DNA from every cultured and uncultured CD8+ T cell population. On the study's bioinformatics: Samples with fewer than 5,000 productive reads were excluded, which removed about 7% of the roughly 75 HIV peptide-stimulated cultures. Sequences were trimmed to CDR3 by a MANAFEST web app, and nonproductive sequences, CDR3s under 5 amino acids, and sequences not starting with C or ending with F/W were removed. For a clonotype to count as antigen-specific, the clonotype had to expand relative to the no-peptide control in at least 2 of 3 replicates at FDR 0.01, and only within one epitope family. Specific clonotypes also needed at least fivefold higher frequency than in wells stimulated with peptides from other epitope families. As stored in TCRdb, this immuneACCESS dataset retains in-frame rearrangements with V and J assigned. A fraction of the clones does not appear; measured against another copy, unresolved V genes explain less than half of the discrepancy, and the remainder lacks a known reason. V and J calls and clone size follow that table, whereas D and trimming were derived from the DNA. This sample lists 2,500 to 3,000 clones; under 70% were detected once. Jointly, the top ten make up roughly two fifths of the sample.

Cut back by 0 bases and 6 bases, the V and J ends lie 8 bases apart. The CDR3, cysteine through phenylalanine, is 13 amino acids long. Of all the DNA, just the CDR3 is kept, 39 bases in frame from base 1. The germline V gene (reference sequence) sets CDR1 to LNHDA and CDR2 to SQIVND. This clonotype originated in a male donor with HIV. The sequenced material came from cultured CD8+ T cells derived from PBMCs. This sequence uses TRBV19 and TRBJ1-1; TRBD1 is a possible D gene, resting on 5 matching bases. The nucleotide sequence is TGTGCCAGTAGTATAGACCGGACACCTGAAGCTTTCTTT. It translates to CASSIDRTPEAFF.